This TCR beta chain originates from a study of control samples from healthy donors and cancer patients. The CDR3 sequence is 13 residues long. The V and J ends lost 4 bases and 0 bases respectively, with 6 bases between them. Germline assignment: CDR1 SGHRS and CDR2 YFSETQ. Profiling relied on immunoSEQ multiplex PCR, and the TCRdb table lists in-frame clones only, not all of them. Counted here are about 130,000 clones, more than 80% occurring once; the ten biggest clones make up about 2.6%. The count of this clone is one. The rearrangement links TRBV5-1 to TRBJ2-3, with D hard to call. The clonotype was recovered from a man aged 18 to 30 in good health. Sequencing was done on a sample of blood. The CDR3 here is CASSTLSTDTQYF. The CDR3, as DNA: TGCGCCAGCAGCACTCTAAGCACAGATACGCAGTATTTT.